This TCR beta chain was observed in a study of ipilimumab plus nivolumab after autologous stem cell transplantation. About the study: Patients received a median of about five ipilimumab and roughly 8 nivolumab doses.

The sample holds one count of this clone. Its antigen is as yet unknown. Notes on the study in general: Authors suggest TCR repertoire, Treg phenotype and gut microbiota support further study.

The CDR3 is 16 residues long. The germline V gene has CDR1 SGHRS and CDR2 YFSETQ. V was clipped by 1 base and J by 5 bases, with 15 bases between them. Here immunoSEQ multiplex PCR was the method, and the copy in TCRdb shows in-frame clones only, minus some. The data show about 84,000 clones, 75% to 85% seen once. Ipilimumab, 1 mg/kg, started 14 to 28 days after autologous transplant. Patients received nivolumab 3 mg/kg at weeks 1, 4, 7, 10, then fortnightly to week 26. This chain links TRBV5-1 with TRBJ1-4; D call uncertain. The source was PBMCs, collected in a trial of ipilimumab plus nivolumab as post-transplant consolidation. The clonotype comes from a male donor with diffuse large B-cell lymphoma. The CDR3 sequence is CASSLMGNGGNEKLFF. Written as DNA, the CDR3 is TGCGCCAGCAGCTTGATGGGGAACGGAGGGAATGAAAAACTGTTTTTT.